The 24 T cell receptor beta chains below were found in one sample sequenced in a study of cytomegalovirus exposure and HLA in healthy donors (dated by TCRdb to the late 2010s). The library was made by the immunoSEQ multiplex PCR assay. For the multiplex PCR, a mixture combining 60 forward primers for TCR Vbeta segments and 13 reverse primers for TCR Jbeta segments was used. TCRdb took this table from immuneACCESS and kept in-frame rearrangements with V and J called. Such tables lack part of the clones; where checked against another copy, unresolved V genes explain under half of the gap, and the rest is unexplained. The sample table holds about 180,000 clones, of which more than 75% were seen once. About 2.5% of the sample lies in the top ten. Sequenced input: PBMCs. These receptors were collected from a woman under 40 in good health and CMV-seropositive.

This clone occurred a few times. This chain connects TRBV9 to TRBJ1-3; no definite D call. V lost 4 bases and J 0 bases, leaving 20 bases between the germline ends. Germline values: CDR1 SGDLS, CDR2 YYNGEE. The CDR3 is made up of 18 amino acids. The CDR3, as DNA: TGTGCCAGCAGCCCCCATTTGGGGAGAGTCGTCTCTGGAAACACCATATATTTT. Its translation is CASSPHLGRVVSGNTIYF. Together with reference TRBV9 and TRBJ1-3, the CDR3 gives the full variable domain: DSGVTQTPKHLITATGQRVTLRCSPRSGDLSVYWYQQSLDQGLQFLIQYYNGEERAKGNILERFSAQQFPDLHSELNLSSLELGDSALYFCASSPHLGRVVSGNTIYFGEGSWLTVV.

The chain is built from TRBV7-9 and TRBJ1-5, with D possibly matching TRBD1 (6 bases). This CDR3 is 12 amino acids long. Deletions cut 5 bases from V and 5 bases from J, with 7 bases between. Germline V CDR1 and CDR2: SEHNR, FQNEAQ (reference sequence). CDR3 loop: CASSEGDQPQHF. Here the CDR3 DNA reads TGTGCCAGCAGCGAGGGGGATCAGCCCCAGCATTTT.

In the case of this clone: Other DNA sequences within the sample encode an identical CDR3. The rearrangement joins TRBV18 to TRBJ1-2; no definite D call. Germline-derived CDR1 and CDR2 are KGHSH and LQKENI. The CDR3 runs to 13 residues. V shed 2 bases and J shed 2 bases, with 6 bases lying between them. CDR3 nucleotides: TGTGCCAGCTCACCAGATCGGAACTATGGCTACACCTTC. Translating it yields CASSPDRNYGYTF.

The genes are TRBV28 and TRBJ2-3; no clear D. The germline V and J ends were trimmed by 5 bases and 3 bases, with 3 bases remaining between them. The CDR3 is 11 amino acids. CDR1 and CDR2 (germline): MDHEN, SYDVKM. CDR3 in amino acids: CASSRTDTQYF. Written as DNA, the CDR3 is TGTGCCAGCAGTCGGACAGATACGCAGTATTTT.

J is TRBJ2-3 and V is TRBV19, with 11 bases identical to TRBD2. This CDR3 is built from 17 residues. Per germline, CDR1 LNHDA and CDR2 SQIVND (reference sequence). J was trimmed by 1 base and V by 4 bases; bases with no gene match: 7. The CDR3 bases are TGTGCCAGTAGTAGGGTAGCGGGGGGGCTTGGCACAGATACGCAGTATTTT. This sequence encodes CASSRVAGGLGTDTQYF.

V and J are TRBV4-3 and TRBJ2-2; 8 bases align to TRBD2. This CDR3 is built from 19 residues. V gave up 1 base and J gave up 6 bases; unmatched junction bases: 16. The germline CDR1 and CDR2 sequences are LGHNA and YSLEER. In DNA form, the CDR3 reads TGCGCCAGCAGCCAAGGTGCCGGGACTAGAATCTATCTCGCCGGGGAGCTGTTTTTT. This codes for CASSQGAGTRIYLAGELFF.

The CDR3 nucleotides read TGTGCCAGCAGCATAACCCCAGGGGGTGGAGAGACCCAGTACTTC. Translated: CASSITPGGGETQYF. J is TRBJ2-5 and V is TRBV21-1; TRBD1 is taken as the D call from the table, unchecked against the DNA. TRBV21-1 is an annotated pseudogene. The CDR3 runs to 15 residues.

The genes are TRBV5-1 and TRBJ2-7, with D maybe TRBD1 (6 bases). Trimming left V 6 bases short and J 5 bases short, with 15 bases between. Germline V gives CDR1 SGHRS, CDR2 YFSETQ. The CDR3 has 13 amino acids. In DNA form, the CDR3 reads TGCGCCAGCACCTTTCCAGGGGTCGACGAGCAGTACTTC. Translation: CASTFPGVDEQYF.

The chain carries TRBV5-4 and TRBJ2-2; TRBD1 agrees at 7 bases. The J segment lost 0 bases and the V segment lost 4 bases, leaving 3 bases of the junction unmatched. CDR1 and CDR2 (germline): SGHNT, YYREEE (reference sequence). The CDR3 has 15 amino acids. Written as DNA, the CDR3 is TGTGCCAGCAGCCCAGGGGGTACGAACACCGGGGAGCTGTTTTTT. Translated, it gives CASSPGGTNTGELFF.

This clone was counted between two and nine times. The gene calls are TRBV10-3 and TRBJ1-4; D may be TRBD1 (5 bases). The CDR3 extends over 15 amino acids. Trimming pared 0 bases from V and 8 bases from J, leaving 13 bases between. Germline V CDR1 and CDR2: ENHRY, SYGVKD. The CDR3 DNA follows: TGTGCCATCAGTGAGTCAGGGCAGGGTGGCGAAAAACTGTTTTTT. This sequence encodes CAISESGQGGEKLFF.

The chain is built from TRBV13 and TRBJ2-7, with a weak D call TRBD1 (5 bases). This CDR3 has 14 amino acids. Germline V gives CDR1 PRHDT, CDR2 FYEKMQ (reference sequence). V lost 5 bases to trimming and J lost 3 bases, with 14 bases between them. The CDR3 DNA is TGTGCCAGCAGCCCACCAGGGTACAGCTACGAGCAGTACTTC. Its protein product is CASSPPGYSYEQYF.

In this sample, this clone turned up once. The V and J genes are TRBV6-1 and TRBJ1-3; 10 bases match TRBD1. The CDR3 is 13 amino acids. Trimming took 9 bases from V and 2 from J; bases not matched to a gene: 1. CDR1 and CDR2 (germline): MNHNS, SASEGT. The CDR3 here is CASDRGPGNTIYF. In nucleotides, the CDR3 is TGTGCCAGTGACAGGGGGCCTGGAAACACCATATATTTT.

This rearrangement joins TRBV4-2 to TRBJ1-5; D is uncertain. V lost 4 bases, J lost 4 bases, and 11 bases lay in between. The germline gives CDR1 LGHNA, CDR2 YNFKEQ. The CDR3 is made up of 14 amino acids. CDR3 sequence: CASSPRDGNQPQHF. CDR3 nucleotide sequence: TGTGCCAGCAGCCCAAGAGACGGGAATCAGCCCCAGCATTTT.

This chain connects TRBV15 to TRBJ1-2; D remains unclear. Germline CDR1 LNHNV, CDR2 YYDKDF (reference sequence). This CDR3 has 11 residues. V dropped 8 bases and J dropped 3 bases, with 7 bases sitting between them. The CDR3: CATGLDYGYTF. The CDR3 DNA sequence: TGTGCCACCGGGCTCGACTATGGCTACACCTTC.

V usage is TRBV11-2 and J usage is TRBJ2-7, with 10 bases aligning to TRBD1. Losses at the gene ends were 5 bases for V and 2 bases for J; bases not matched to a gene: 6. Germline CDR1 is SGHAT and CDR2 is FQNNGV. CDR3 length equals 15 residues. CDR3 amino acids: CASSPLTGGAYEQYF. The CDR3 DNA sequence: TGTGCCAGCAGCCCCCTGACAGGGGGCGCCTACGAGCAGTACTTC.

The V call is TRBV9, the J call TRBJ2-3; D is ambiguous. Germline values: CDR1 SGDLS, CDR2 YYNGEE. This CDR3 contains 13 residues. The V gene lost 0 bases and the J gene lost 2 bases, with 4 bases spanning the gap. CDR3 DNA: TGTGCCAGCAGCGTAGTGGCCACAGATACGCAGTATTTT. Translated, it gives CASSVVATDTQYF.

V is TRBV5-4 and J is TRBJ2-2, with TRBD2 identical over 9 bases. Trimming at V came to 1 base and at J to 4 bases, leaving 2 bases not matched to a gene. This CDR3 spans 15 amino acids. Looked up from germline, CDR1 is SGHNT and CDR2 is YYREEE (reference sequence). CDR3 region: CASSLLAGFTGELFF. The CDR3 nucleotides read TGTGCCAGCAGCTTGCTAGCGGGGTTCACCGGGGAGCTGTTTTTT.

The chain uses TRBV5-5 and TRBJ1-2; the match to TRBD1 covers 8 bases. Germline CDR1 and CDR2: SGHKS and YYEKEE (reference sequence). V lost 5 bases to trimming and J lost 4 bases; unmatched junction nucleotides: 7. This CDR3 region has 14 residues. The chain's CDR3 is CASSPPGQVYGYTF. CDR3 DNA: TGTGCCAGCAGTCCTCCGGGACAGGTCTATGGCTACACCTTC.

The chain links TRBV9 to TRBJ2-3; D perhaps matches TRBD2 (7 bases). The germline gives CDR1 SGDLS, CDR2 YYNGEE. The CDR3 totals 16 residues. With 3 bases removed from V and 2 bases from J, the gap between germline ends came to 16 bases. The CDR3 spells CASSARGGSVTDTQYF. CDR3 DNA: TGTGCCAGCAGCGCGAGGGGGGGCTCGGTCACAGATACGCAGTATTTT.

This clone was detected a few times. The rearrangement joins TRBV6-6 to TRBJ1-4, with D maybe TRBD1 (6 bases). V lost 7 bases to trimming and J lost 0 bases, with 15 bases between them. This CDR3 has 16 residues. Germline CDR1 is MNHNY and CDR2 is SVGAGI (reference sequence). CDR3 protein: CASTPGGRPTNEKLFF. The CDR3 DNA follows: TGTGCCAGCACCCCGGGGGGCCGCCCAACTAATGAAAAACTGTTTTTT.

The V and J genes are TRBV28 and TRBJ1-2; maybe TRBD1 (6 bases). Germline V gene lookup returns CDR1 MDHEN and CDR2 SYDVKM. The V end lost 4 bases, the J end lost 4 bases, and 13 bases lay between the germline ends. The CDR3 loop spans 14 amino acids. CDR3: CASSSHTGIYGYTF. CDR3 sequence (DNA): TGTGCCAGCAGTTCTCATACAGGGATCTATGGCTACACCTTC.

This rearrangement joins TRBV28 to TRBJ2-5, with D maybe TRBD1 (6 bases). The J call is doubtful: the DNA matches TRBJ2-7 better. The CDR3 runs 11 residues. Per the germline V gene, CDR1 is MDHEN and CDR2 is SYDVKM. Written as DNA, the CDR3 is TGTGCCAGCGGACAGTCCTACGAGCAGTACTTC. Protein: CASGQSYEQYF.

The rearrangement joins TRBV11-1 to TRBJ1-1; perhaps TRBD1 as D (5 bases). The V gene lost 5 bases and the J gene lost 5 bases, with 12 bases spanning the gap. The length of the CDR3 is 13 residues. Looked up from germline, CDR1 is SGHAT and CDR2 is FQDESV (reference sequence). The CDR3 coding sequence is TGTGCCAGCAGCAAAGGGGATTGGACTGAAGCTTTCTTT. Protein sequence: CASSKGDWTEAFF.

The gene calls are TRBV6-5 and TRBJ1-5, with D tentatively TRBD1 (5 bases). V was shortened by 0 bases and J by 7 bases, with 13 bases between the two germline ends. The CDR3 length is 15 residues. Germline V gives CDR1 MNHEY, CDR2 SVGAGI. The DNA of the CDR3 is TGTGCCAGCAGTTACTCGAGCGGGACCCTCCAGCCCCAGCATTTT. It encodes CASSYSSGTLQPQHF.